These 12 T cell receptor beta chains originate from one sample sequenced in a study of T-cell reconstitution after alpha-beta-depleted transplantation in children. Unique molecular identifiers were incorporated when the TCRbeta library was constructed. TCRdb reprocessed the PCR reads with MiXCR, giving one entry per CDR3 protein. The sample records approximately 400,000 distinct CDR3 sequences, roughly 16% being singletons. The material was PBMCs, mostly from graft donor cells, obtained 360 days after TCRalphabeta/CD19-depleted stem cell transplant. These receptors originate from a boy in the first two years of life who had a stem cell transplant for Wiskott-Aldrich syndrome, so the T cells may come from the graft donor.

This chain uses TRBV29-1 with TRBJ1-2, with D possibly TRBD1 on 6 matching bases. V was trimmed by 5 bases and J by 4 bases, leaving 14 bases between them. CDR1 and CDR2 from the germline V gene are SQVTM and ANQGSEA. The CDR3 contains 13 residues. Written as DNA, the CDR3 is TGCAGCGTTCTTCCAACAGGGAGCTATGGCTACACCTTC. This codes for CSVLPTGSYGYTF.

This clonotype was detected a few times. This chain connects TRBV20-1 to TRBJ2-2; D ambiguous. Per the germline V gene, CDR1 is DFQATT and CDR2 is SNEGSKA (reference sequence). The CDR3 loop spans 14 amino acids. The V gene lost 2 bases and the J gene lost 2 bases, with 9 bases spanning the gap. CDR3 sequence (DNA): TGCAGTGCTAGAATTGGGATAAACACCGGGGAGCTGTTTTTT. Its protein is CSARIGINTGELFF.

The sample holds many counts of this clonotype. The CDR3 sequence: CATQSLTEDNYGYTF. The CDR3 nucleotides are TGTGCCACCCAATCCCTCACGGAAGATAACTATGGCTACACCTTC. The chain has TRBV19 and TRBJ1-2; D uncertain. Per germline, CDR1 LNHDA and CDR2 SQIVND (reference sequence). CDR3 length: 15 amino acids. The V end lost 10 bases, the J end lost 1 base, and 19 bases lay between the germline ends.

V gene TRBV28 combines with J gene TRBJ2-5; no clear D. Trimming removed 5 bases at V and 0 bases at J, with 16 bases between. The CDR3 sequence is 16 residues long. The germline V gene has CDR1 MDHEN and CDR2 SYDVKM. The CDR3 DNA follows: TGTGCCAGCAGTGCTAACAGAAATTCGTACCAAGAGACCCAGTACTTC. Its translation is CASSANRNSYQETQYF.

The sample holds a few counts of this clonotype. The chain links TRBV20-1 to TRBJ1-5; 8 bases map to TRBD1. Germline V gene sequence: CDR1 DFQATT, CDR2 SNEGSKA (reference sequence). CDR3 length: 13 residues. The V and J ends lost 3 bases and 5 bases, in that order; junction bases with no gene match: 3. CDR3 nucleotides: TGCAGTGCTAGCGGACAGGGCCATCAGCCCCAGCATTTT. This sequence encodes CSASGQGHQPQHF.

This clonotype was counted many times. The rearrangement links TRBV12-3 or TRBV12-4 to TRBJ2-7, with D perhaps given as TRBD1 or TRBD2 (6 bases each). V was shortened by 5 bases and J by 2 bases, with 16 bases between the two germline ends. The CDR3 runs 15 residues. DNA of the CDR3: TGTGCCAGCAGTCCTCGGGGGCCTCCCCCCTACGAGCAGTACTTC. Translated, it gives CASSPRGPPPYEQYF.

This clonotype was observed a handful of times. The chain recombines TRBV11-2 with TRBJ2-7; TRBD1 aligns across 7 bases. This CDR3 has 13 amino acids. V lost 8 bases, J lost 7 bases, and 11 bases stayed unmatched. Per the germline V gene, CDR1 is SGHAT and CDR2 is FQNNGV. The CDR3 DNA reads TGTGCCAGCTATGACGAGGGGGCTTGGGAGCAGTACTTC. Its translation: CASYDEGAWEQYF. The full variable domain, in which reference TRBV11-2 and TRBJ2-7 provide the parts outside the CDR3, is EAGVAQSPRYKIIEKRQSVAFWCNPISGHATLYWYQQILGQGPKLLIQFQNNGVVDDSQLPKDRFSAERLKGVDSTLKIQPAKLEDSAVYLCASYDEGAWEQYFGPGTRLTVT.

This clonotype occurred a few times. V gene TRBV18 combines with J gene TRBJ1-2; 10 bases fit TRBD1. The J segment lost 2 bases and the V segment lost 6 bases, leaving 3 bases of the junction unmatched. Germline loops: CDR1 KGHSH, CDR2 LQKENI. This CDR3 is built from 14 residues. The CDR3 sequence: CASSEDRGNYGYTF. In nucleotides, the CDR3 is TGTGCCAGCTCGGAGGACAGGGGGAACTATGGCTACACCTTC.

This clonotype was recorded many times. The chain joins TRBV20-1 to TRBJ2-1; no reliable D call. The length of the CDR3 is 13 residues. Germline CDR1 is DFQATT and CDR2 is SNEGSKA (reference sequence). V was trimmed by 6 bases and J by 4 bases, leaving 13 bases between them. CDR3 protein: CSAFVRPYNEQFF. For the CDR3, the DNA is TGCAGTGCCTTCGTCCGGCCATACAATGAGCAGTTCTTC.

The rearrangement joins TRBV10-3 to TRBJ1-1, with D possibly matching TRBD1 (5 bases). V was trimmed by 7 bases and J by 5 bases, leaving 14 bases between them. Germline CDR1 ENHRY, CDR2 SYGVKD. The length of the CDR3 is 13 residues. DNA for the CDR3: TGTGCCATCAAGGCGGGGGTAGAGACTGAAGCTTTCTTT. Encoded protein: CAIKAGVETEAFF.

The chain recombines TRBV27 with TRBJ2-5; D uncertain. CDR3 size: 13 residues. In germline, CDR1 is MNHEY, CDR2 SMNVEV (reference sequence). V was clipped by 0 bases and J by 1 base, with 3 bases between them. The CDR3 coding sequence is TGTGCCAGCAGTTTATCCACCCAAGAGACCCAGTACTTC. Protein product: CASSLSTQETQYF.

This clonotype was seen a handful of times. This sequence joins TRBV28 and TRBJ1-1; 7 bases are shared with TRBD1. The CDR3 runs 14 residues. With V trimmed by 5 bases and J by 0 bases, 3 bases remained unmatched. Germline-derived CDR1 and CDR2 are MDHEN and SYDVKM. The CDR3 DNA reads as TGTGCCAGCAGTCCAGGGGGGATGAACACTGAAGCTTTCTTT. It codes for CASSPGGMNTEAFF.